This T cell receptor beta chain was captured in a study of blood T cell repertoires in COVID-19. Study summary: The study drew acute and convalescent COVID-19 samples from the United States, Italy and Spain. The analysed material was cDNA or gDNA that came from T cells, B-cell-depleted T cells, or PBMCs.

Under the authors' procedure: Reference gene primer amplification yielded estimated nucleated cell counts. Only in-frame clones appear in the TCRdb table, and some are missing; sequencing was by immunoSEQ multiplex PCR. Clone size and the V and J calls come from that table; the DNA yielded D and trimming. The table shows about 260,000 clones, with approximately 80% occurring only once. The V and J ends lost 2 bases and 4 bases respectively, with 9 bases between them. Looked up from germline, CDR1 is MNHEY and CDR2 is SMNVEV (reference sequence). The CDR3 spans 13 residues. Sequencing was performed on peripheral blood. This clonotype was obtained from a human donor in a cohort sampled during active COVID-19. The chain is built from TRBV27 and TRBJ2-7, with D possibly matching TRBD1 (6 bases). For the CDR3, the DNA is TGTGCCAGCAGTTTACTCGGACAGTACGAGCAGTACTTC. As protein: CASSLLGQYEQYF.